This T cell receptor (beta chain) was observed in a study of regulatory T cells in long-lasting Graves disease. Regarding the study as a whole: Favoring TRBV28, TRBJ1-2 and TRBJ2-5 was a feature seen in persistent disease.

The CDR3 spans 10 residues. Germline loops: CDR1 DFQATT, CDR2 SNEGSKA (reference sequence). V lost 8 bases, J lost 4 bases, and 9 bases lay in between. Libraries of TCR beta came from iRepertoire HTBI primers plus Arm-PCR of CDR3 regions. Using its own MiXCR run on the multiplex PCR reads, TCRdb lists one record per CDR3 protein. The profile shows a few hundred thousand distinct CDR3 sequences, 10% to 15% of them singletons. This clonotype was picked up a small number of times. Its antigen is not known. The time point here: newly diagnosed GD, antithyroid drugs for less than 3 months. Scientists built the TCR library using RNA that was extracted from PBMCs. These data were likewise used in another study, on T cells in Graves' hyperthyroidism and ophthalmopathy. That work states: RT-PCR in the first round (using the HTBI primer set) targeted the TCR CDR3.

The TCR originated in a woman under 30 with Graves disease. This specimen was peripheral blood mononuclear cells (PBMCs), taken at new diagnosis, from a patient treated with antithyroid drugs. This chain links TRBV20-1 with TRBJ2-7; TRBD1 or TRBD2 may be the D gene (5 bases each). CDR3 DNA: TGCAGTACGGGGCAATACGAGCAGTACTTC. This translates into CSTGQYEQYF.